This T cell receptor (beta chain) stems from a study of cytomegalovirus exposure and HLA in healthy donors. Study overall: Falling in the Caucasian-associated ancestry cluster were 80% to 90% of some 400 genotyped donors.

Trimming shortened V by 6 bases and J by 3 bases, and 12 bases separated the two germline ends. CDR3 size: 13 residues. Looked up from germline, CDR1 is SGHRS and CDR2 is YFSETQ. With respect to this clone: The antigen is undetermined.

PCR primers comprised 60 Vbeta and 13 Jbeta primers. Profiled with immunoSEQ multiplex PCR; TCRdb holds only in-frame clones, not every one. The table shows 150,000 to 200,000 clones, with around 84% occurring only once. Whole-study findings and limits: TCR beta chains associated with HLA were, in a later analysis, more clonally expanded than equally common others.

This TCR was sampled from a man between 18 and 35 years old in good health and CMV-seronegative. The rearrangement joins TRBV5-1 to TRBJ2-5; the D gene is possibly TRBD1 (5 bases). The sequenced sample consisted of PBMCs. CDR3 sequence reads: CASKSAGKETQYF. The CDR3 DNA reads as TGCGCCAGCAAATCAGCAGGGAAAGAGACCCAGTACTTC.